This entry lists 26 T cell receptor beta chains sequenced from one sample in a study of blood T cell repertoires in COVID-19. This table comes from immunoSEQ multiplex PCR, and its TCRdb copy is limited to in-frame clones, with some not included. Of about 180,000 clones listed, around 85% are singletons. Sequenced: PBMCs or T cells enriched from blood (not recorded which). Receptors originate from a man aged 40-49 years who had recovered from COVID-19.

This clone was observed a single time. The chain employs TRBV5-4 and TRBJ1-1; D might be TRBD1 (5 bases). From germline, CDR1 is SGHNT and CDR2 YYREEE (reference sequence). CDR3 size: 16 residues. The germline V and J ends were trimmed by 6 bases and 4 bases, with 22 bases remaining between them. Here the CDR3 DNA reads TGTGCCAGCACGCCCCCGGGGGGGGTAGGTGGCACTGAAGCTTTCTTT. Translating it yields CASTPPGGVGGTEAFF.

CDR3 protein: CASSVVGGNSEAFF. DNA for the CDR3: TGTGCCAGCAGCGTAGTAGGGGGCAATTCCGAAGCTTTCTTT. The rearrangement uses TRBV9 and TRBJ1-1; TRBD1 matches at 7 bases. Germline values: CDR1 SGDLS, CDR2 YYNGEE. The V segment lost 0 bases and the J segment 8 bases; nucleotides outside the gene matches: 7. The CDR3 extends over 14 amino acids.

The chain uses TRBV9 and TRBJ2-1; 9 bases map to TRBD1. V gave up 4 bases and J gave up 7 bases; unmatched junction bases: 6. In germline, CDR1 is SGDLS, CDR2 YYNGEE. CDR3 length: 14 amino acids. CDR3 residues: CASSLGTGLNEQFF. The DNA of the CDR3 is TGTGCCAGCAGCCTAGGGACAGGGTTGAATGAGCAGTTCTTC. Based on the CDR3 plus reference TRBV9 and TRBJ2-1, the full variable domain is DSGVTQTPKHLITATGQRVTLRCSPRSGDLSVYWYQQSLDQGLQFLIQYYNGEERAKGNILERFSAQQFPDLHSELNLSSLELGDSALYFCASSLGTGLNEQFFGPGTRLTVL.

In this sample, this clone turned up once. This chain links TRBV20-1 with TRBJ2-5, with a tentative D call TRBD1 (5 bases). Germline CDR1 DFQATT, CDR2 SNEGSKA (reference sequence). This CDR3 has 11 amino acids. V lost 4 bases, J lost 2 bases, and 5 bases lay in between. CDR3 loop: CSAKGQETQYF. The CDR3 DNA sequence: TGCAGTGCTAAGGGGCAAGAGACCCAGTACTTC.

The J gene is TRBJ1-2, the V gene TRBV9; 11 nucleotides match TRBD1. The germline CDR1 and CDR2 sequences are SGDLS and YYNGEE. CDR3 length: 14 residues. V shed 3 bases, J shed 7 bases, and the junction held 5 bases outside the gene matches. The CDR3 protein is CASSETDRGPGYTF. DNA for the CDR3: TGTGCCAGCAGCGAGACGGACAGGGGGCCTGGCTACACCTTC.

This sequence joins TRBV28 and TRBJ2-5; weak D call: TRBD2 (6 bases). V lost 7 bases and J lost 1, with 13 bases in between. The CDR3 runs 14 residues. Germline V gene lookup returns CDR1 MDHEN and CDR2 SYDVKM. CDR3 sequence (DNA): TGTGCCAGCAATAAGGAGGGACTCCAAGAGACCCAGTACTTC. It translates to CASNKEGLQETQYF.

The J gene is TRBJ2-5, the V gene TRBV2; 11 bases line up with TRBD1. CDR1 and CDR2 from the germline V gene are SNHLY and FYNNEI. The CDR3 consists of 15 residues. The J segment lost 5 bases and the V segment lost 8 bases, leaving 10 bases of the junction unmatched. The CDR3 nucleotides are TGTGCCAGCCCATCGGACAGGGGGCGGCGTGAGACCCAGTACTTC. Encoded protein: CASPSDRGRRETQYF.

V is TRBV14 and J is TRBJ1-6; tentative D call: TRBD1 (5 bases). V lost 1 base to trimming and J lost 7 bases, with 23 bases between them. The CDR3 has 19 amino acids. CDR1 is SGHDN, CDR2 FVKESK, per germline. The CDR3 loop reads CASSQGDNQEGSRNSPLHF. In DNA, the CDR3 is TGTGCCAGCAGCCAAGGCGATAATCAGGAGGGGTCGAGGAATTCACCCCTCCACTTT.

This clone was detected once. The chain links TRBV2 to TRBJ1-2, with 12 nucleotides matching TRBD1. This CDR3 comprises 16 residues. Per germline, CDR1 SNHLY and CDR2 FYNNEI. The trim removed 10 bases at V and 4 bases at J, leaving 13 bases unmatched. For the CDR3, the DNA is TGTGCCATCACGGCCGGGACAGGGGGCATCGGCTATGGCTACACCTTC. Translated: CAITAGTGGIGYGYTF.

CDR3 nucleotides: TGTGCCAGCAGCACTATTGGGGGCTTCACTGAAGCTTTCTTT. Translating gives CASSTIGGFTEAFF. V and J are TRBV13 and TRBJ1-1; a possible D gene is TRBD1 (6 bases). V was pared by 5 bases and J by 4 bases, with 14 bases between. Germline-derived CDR1 and CDR2 are PRHDT and FYEKMQ (reference sequence). The CDR3 consists of 14 residues.

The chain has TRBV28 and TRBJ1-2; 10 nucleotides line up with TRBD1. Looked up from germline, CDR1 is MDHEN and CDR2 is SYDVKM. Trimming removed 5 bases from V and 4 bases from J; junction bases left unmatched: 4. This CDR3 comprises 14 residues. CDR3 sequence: CASSPGQGFYGYTF. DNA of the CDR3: TGTGCCAGCAGTCCGGGACAGGGGTTCTATGGCTACACCTTC.

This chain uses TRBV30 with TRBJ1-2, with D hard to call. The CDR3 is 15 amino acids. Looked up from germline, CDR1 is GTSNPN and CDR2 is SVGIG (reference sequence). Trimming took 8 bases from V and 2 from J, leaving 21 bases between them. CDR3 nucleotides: TGTGCCATAGCCTCGTGGGAGATTAACAACTATGGCTACACCTTC. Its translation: CAIASWEINNYGYTF.

The CDR3 region has the DNA TGTGCCTGGAAAGGGAGGGAATGGCAGTACTTC. It is translated as CAWKGREWQYF. The rearrangement uses TRBV30 and TRBJ2-7, with 7 bases that match TRBD2. Germline trimming cut 4 bases from V and 9 bases from J; bases unmatched to any gene: 6. The CDR3 covers 11 residues. Looked up from germline, CDR1 is GTSNPN and CDR2 is SVGIG (reference sequence). The full variable domain, with the rest looked up from reference TRBV30 and TRBJ2-7, is SQTIHQWPATLVQPVGSPLSLECTVEGTSNPNLYWYRQAAGRGLQLLFYSVGIGQISSEVPQNLSASRPQDRQFILSSKKLLLSDSGFYLCAWKGREWQYFGPGTRLTVT.

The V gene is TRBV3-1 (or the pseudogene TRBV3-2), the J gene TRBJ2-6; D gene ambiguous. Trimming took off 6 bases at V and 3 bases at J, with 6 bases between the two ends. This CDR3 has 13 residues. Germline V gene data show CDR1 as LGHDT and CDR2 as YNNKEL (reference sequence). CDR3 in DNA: TGTGCCAGCAGTACGCGTGGGGCCAACGTCCTGACTTTC. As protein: CASSTRGANVLTF.

CDR3 sequence: CAWRRSGGVRNEQFF. DNA for the CDR3: TGTGCCTGGAGGAGGTCCGGGGGTGTGAGGAATGAGCAGTTCTTC. This rearrangement joins TRBV30 to TRBJ2-1; D is possibly TRBD2 (6 bases). V dropped 3 bases and J dropped 7 bases, with 19 bases sitting between them. Germline V lookup: CDR1 GTSNPN, CDR2 SVGIG (reference sequence). The CDR3 covers 15 residues.

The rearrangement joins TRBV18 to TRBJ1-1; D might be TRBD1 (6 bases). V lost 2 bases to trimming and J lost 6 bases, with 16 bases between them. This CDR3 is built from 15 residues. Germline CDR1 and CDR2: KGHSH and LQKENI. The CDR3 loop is CASSPTAQGSAEAFF. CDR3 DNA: TGTGCCAGCTCACCAACGGCTCAGGGGTCGGCTGAAGCTTTCTTT.

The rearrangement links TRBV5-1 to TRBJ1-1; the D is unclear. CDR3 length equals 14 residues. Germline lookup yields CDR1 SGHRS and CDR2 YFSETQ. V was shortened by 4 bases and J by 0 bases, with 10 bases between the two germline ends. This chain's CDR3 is CASSLSSLNTEAFF. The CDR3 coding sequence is TGCGCCAGCAGCCTATCCTCTTTGAACACTGAAGCTTTCTTT.

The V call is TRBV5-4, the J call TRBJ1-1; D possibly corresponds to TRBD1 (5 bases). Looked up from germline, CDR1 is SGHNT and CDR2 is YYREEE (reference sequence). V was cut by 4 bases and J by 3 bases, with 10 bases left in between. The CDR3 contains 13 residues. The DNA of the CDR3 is TGTGCCAGCAGCGTTACAGGTCACACTGAAGCTTTCTTT. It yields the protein CASSVTGHTEAFF.

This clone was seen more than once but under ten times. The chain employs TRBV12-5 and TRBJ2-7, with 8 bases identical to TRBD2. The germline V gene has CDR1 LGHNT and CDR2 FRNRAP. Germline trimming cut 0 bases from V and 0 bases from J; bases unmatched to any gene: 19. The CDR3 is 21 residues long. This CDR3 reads CASGLVRVAGIQGERSYEQYF. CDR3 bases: TGTGCTAGTGGTTTGGTAAGGGTAGCGGGGATTCAGGGAGAGCGCTCCTACGAGCAGTACTTC.

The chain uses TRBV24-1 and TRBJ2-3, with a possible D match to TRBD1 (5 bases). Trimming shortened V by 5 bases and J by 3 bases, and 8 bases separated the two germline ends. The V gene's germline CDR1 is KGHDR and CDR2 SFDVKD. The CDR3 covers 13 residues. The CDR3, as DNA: TGTGCCACCAGTGGGTCAGGGACAGATACGCAGTATTTT. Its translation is CATSGSGTDTQYF.

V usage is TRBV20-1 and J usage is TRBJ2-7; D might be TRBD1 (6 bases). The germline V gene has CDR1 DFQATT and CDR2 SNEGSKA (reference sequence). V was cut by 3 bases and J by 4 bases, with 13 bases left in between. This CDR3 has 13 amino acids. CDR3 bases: TGCAGTGCTAGTGGCAGGGGATATTACGAGCAGTACTTC. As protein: CSASGRGYYEQYF.

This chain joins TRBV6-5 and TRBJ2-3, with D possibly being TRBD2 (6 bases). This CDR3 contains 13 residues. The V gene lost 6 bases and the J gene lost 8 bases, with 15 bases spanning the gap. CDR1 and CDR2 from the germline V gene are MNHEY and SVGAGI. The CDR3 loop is CASRRRGMGTQYF. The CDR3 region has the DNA TGTGCCAGCAGGCGGCGGGGAATGGGTACGCAGTATTTT.

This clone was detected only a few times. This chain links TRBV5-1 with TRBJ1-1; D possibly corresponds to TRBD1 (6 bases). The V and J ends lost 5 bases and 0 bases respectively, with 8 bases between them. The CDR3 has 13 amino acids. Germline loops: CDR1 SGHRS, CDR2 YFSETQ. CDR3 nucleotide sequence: TGCGCCAGCAGACCAGGGGTGAACACTGAAGCTTTCTTT. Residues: CASRPGVNTEAFF.

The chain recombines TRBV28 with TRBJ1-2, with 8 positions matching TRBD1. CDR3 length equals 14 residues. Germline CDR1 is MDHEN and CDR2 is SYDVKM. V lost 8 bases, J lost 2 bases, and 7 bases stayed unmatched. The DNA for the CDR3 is TGTGCCAGCGGGACAGGAGGATTAAACTATGGCTACACCTTC. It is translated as CASGTGGLNYGYTF.

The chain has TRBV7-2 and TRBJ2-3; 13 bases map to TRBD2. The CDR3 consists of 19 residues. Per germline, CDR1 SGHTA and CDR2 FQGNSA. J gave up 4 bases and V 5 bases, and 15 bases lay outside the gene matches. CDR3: CASSPRTSGGYRIADTQYF. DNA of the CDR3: TGTGCCAGCAGCCCGAGGACTAGCGGGGGATACCGGATAGCAGATACGCAGTATTTT.

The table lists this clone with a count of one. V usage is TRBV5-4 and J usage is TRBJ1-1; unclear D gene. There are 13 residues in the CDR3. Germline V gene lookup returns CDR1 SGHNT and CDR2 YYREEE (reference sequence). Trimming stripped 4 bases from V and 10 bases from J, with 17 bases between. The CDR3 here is CASSNADTERAFF. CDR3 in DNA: TGTGCCAGCAGCAATGCTGACACCGAGAGAGCTTTCTTT.